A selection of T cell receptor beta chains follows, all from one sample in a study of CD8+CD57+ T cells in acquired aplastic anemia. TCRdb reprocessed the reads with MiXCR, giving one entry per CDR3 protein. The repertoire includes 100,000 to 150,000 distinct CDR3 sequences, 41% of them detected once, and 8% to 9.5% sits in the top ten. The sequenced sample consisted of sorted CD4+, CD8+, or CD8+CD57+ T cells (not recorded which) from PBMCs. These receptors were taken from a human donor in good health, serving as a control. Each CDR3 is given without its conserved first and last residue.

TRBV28	ASSSSSTGLNTEAF
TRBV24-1	ATSPMTGGKETQY
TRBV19	ASSLGGGSLGTQY
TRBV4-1	ASSQDRGLF
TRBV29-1	SVVAAGYGYT
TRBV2	ASSESGAFLRDTEAF
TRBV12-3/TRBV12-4	ASSSTSGDNEQF
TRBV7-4	ASSSSGTWGETQY
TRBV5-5	ASGRQGTNYGYT
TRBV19	ASSGTSYGYT
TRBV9	ASSPRGGAAEQY
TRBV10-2	ATPGGGGANEQF
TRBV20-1	SARSANTGELF
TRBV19	DSMRPGRTEAF
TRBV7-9	ASSLIGWETQY
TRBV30	AWSDWVNTEAF
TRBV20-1	SASEGQETQY
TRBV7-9	ASSLQGNTEAF
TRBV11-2	ASSARWGSEQY
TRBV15	ATSSTGDYGYT
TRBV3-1	ASSQVAGALVVGELF
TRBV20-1	SASFFHEQY
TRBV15	ATSRDLLAGSYEQY
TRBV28	ASRHGRSYEQY
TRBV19	ASSKGDNLYGYT
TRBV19	ASSRGTSGSYEQY
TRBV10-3	AIGERGL
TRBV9	ASSAPSAFFEYNEQF